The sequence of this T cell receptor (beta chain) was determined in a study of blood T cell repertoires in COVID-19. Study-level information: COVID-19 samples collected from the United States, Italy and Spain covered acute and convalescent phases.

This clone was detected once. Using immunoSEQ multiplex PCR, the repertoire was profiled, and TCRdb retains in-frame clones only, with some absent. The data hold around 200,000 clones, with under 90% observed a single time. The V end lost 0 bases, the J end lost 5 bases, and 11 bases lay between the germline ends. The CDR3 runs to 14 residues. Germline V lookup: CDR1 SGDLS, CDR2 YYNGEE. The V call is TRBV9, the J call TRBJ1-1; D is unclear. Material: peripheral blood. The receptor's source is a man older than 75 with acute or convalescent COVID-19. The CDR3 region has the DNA TGTGCCAGCAGCGTAGTACAGTTTGGGACTGAAGCTTTCTTT. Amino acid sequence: CASSVVQFGTEAFF.